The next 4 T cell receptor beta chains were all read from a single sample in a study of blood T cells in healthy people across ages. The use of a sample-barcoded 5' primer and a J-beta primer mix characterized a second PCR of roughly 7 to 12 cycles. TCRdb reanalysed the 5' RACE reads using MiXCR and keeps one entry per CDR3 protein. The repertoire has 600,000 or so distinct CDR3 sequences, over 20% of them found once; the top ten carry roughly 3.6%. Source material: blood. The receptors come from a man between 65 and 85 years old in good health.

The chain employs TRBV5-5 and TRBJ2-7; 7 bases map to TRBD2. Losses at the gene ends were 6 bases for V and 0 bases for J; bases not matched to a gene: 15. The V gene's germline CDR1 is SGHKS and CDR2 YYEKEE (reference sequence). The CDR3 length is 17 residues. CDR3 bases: TGTGCCAGCACCGCCCTCGGTGGAGCGGGGAACTCCTACGAGCAGTACTTC. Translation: CASTALGGAGNSYEQYF.

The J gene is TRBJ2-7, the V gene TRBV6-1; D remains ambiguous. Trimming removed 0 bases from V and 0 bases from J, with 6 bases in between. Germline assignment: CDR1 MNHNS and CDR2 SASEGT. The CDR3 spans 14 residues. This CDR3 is CASSEAHGSYEQYF. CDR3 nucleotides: TGTGCCAGCAGTGAAGCACACGGCTCCTACGAGCAGTACTTC.

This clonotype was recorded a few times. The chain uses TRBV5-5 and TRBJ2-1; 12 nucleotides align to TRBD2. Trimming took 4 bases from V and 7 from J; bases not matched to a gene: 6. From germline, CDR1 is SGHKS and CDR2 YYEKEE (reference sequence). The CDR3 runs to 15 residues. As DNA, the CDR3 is TGTGCCAGCAGCCTGCTAGCGGGAGGGACTAATGAGCAGTTCTTC. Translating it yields CASSLLAGGTNEQFF.

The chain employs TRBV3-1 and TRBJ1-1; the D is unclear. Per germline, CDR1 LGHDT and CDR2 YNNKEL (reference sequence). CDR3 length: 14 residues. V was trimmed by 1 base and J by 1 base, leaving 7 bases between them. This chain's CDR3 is CASSQAGPNTEAFF. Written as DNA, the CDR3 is TGTGCCAGCAGCCAAGCCGGCCCGAACACTGAAGCTTTCTTT. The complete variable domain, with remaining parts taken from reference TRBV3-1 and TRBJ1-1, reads DTAVSQTPKYLVTQMGNDKSIKCEQNLGHDTMYWYKQDSKKFLKIMFSYNNKELIINETVPNRFSPKSPDKAHLNLHINSLELGDSAVYFCASSQAGPNTEAFFGQGTRLTVV.